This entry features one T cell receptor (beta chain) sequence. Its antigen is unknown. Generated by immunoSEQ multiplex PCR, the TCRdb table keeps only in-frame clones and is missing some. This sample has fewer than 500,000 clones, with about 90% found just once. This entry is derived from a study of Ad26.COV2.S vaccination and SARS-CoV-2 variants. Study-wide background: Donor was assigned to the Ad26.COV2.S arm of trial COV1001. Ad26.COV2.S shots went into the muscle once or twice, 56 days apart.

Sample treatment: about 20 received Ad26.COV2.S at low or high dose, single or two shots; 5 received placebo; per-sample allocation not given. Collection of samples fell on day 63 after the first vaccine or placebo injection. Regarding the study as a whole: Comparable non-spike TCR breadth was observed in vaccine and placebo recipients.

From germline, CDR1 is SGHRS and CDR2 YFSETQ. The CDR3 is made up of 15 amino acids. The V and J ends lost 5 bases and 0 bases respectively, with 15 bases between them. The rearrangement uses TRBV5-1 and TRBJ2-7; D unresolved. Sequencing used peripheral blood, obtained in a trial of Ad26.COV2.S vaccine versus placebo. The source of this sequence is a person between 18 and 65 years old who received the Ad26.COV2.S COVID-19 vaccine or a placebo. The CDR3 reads CASSAGSRSSYEQYF. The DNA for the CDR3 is TGCGCCAGCAGTGCCGGAAGCAGGAGCTCCTACGAGCAGTACTTC.